The 22 T cell receptor beta chains reported below all come from one sample, sequenced in a study of T cells in narcolepsy. Only in-frame clones appear in the TCRdb table, and some are missing; sequencing was by immunoSEQ multiplex PCR. The sample shows 25,000 to 35,000 clones, under 85% of them seen only once. The sample taken for sequencing was memory (CD45RA-) CD4+ T cells from blood. Receptors originate from a human donor in good health.

A few counts support this clone. Mismatch with germline at one junction end may stem from a read error. The chain links TRBV10-3 to TRBJ1-1; no firm D call. Per germline, CDR1 ENHRY and CDR2 SYGVKD. The CDR3 consists of 10 residues. The CDR3 spells CAISKWPFVF. CDR3 DNA sequence: TGTGCCATCAGTAAATGGCCGTTCGTCTTT.

The V gene is TRBV2, the J gene TRBJ2-2; D is ambiguous. Between the trimmed V and J ends, which lost 8 bases and 9 bases, there was a span of 10 bases. The germline V gene has CDR1 SNHLY and CDR2 FYNNEI. This CDR3 has 11 amino acids. In DNA, the CDR3 is TGTGCCAGCTCAAGGATACGGGAGCTGTTTTTT. This codes for CASSRIRELFF.

The DNA for the CDR3 is TGTGCCACTTCCCCCGGGACAACGAACACCGGGGAGCTGTTTTTT. This encodes CATSPGTTNTGELFF. V and J are TRBV19 and TRBJ2-2; perhaps TRBD1 as D (6 bases). The V end was cut by 10 bases, the J end by 0 bases, with 15 bases between. The CDR3 contains 15 residues. Germline CDR1 LNHDA, CDR2 SQIVND (reference sequence).

The chain couples TRBV14 to TRBJ2-7, with D tentatively TRBD1 (5 bases). V lost 0 bases to trimming and J lost 2 bases, with 20 bases between them. The CDR3 runs 18 residues. CDR1 and CDR2 (germline): SGHDN, FVKESK. CDR3 region: CASSQDSRVIYPPYEQYF. CDR3 bases: TGTGCCAGCAGCCAAGATAGCAGGGTTATCTACCCCCCCTACGAGCAGTACTTC.

This chain connects TRBV7-2 to TRBJ2-5; 7 positions match TRBD2. CDR3 size: 19 residues. Germline CDR1 and CDR2: SGHTA and FQGNSA. The junction had 18 bases not matched to a gene; V was cut back by 2 bases and J by 3 bases. The CDR3 loop reads CASSLQRGPSYGGEETQYF. CDR3 nucleotides: TGTGCCAGCAGCTTACAACGAGGGCCCTCCTATGGGGGGGAAGAGACCCAGTACTTC.

This clone was recorded only once. The chain has TRBV28 and TRBJ1-3; TRBD1 aligns across 10 bases. Germline V CDR1 and CDR2: MDHEN, SYDVKM. The CDR3 contains 13 residues. V was pared by 9 bases and J by 7 bases, with 6 bases of the junction left unmatched. CDR3 DNA sequence: TGTGCCAGTAGACAGGGGGCGCGGAACACCATATATTTT. It specifies CASRQGARNTIYF. The full variable domain, with the rest looked up from reference TRBV28 and TRBJ1-3, is DVKVTQSSRYLVKRTGEKVFLECVQDMDHENMFWYRQDPGLGLRLIYFSYDVKMKEKGDIPEGYSVSREKKERFSLILESASTNQTSMYLCASRQGARNTIYFGEGSWLTVV.

The chain has TRBV9 and TRBJ1-2, with 12 bases lining up with TRBD1. Germline CDR1 is SGDLS and CDR2 is YYNGEE. Trimming at V came to 3 bases and at J to 8 bases, leaving 8 bases not matched to a gene. This CDR3 is built from 15 residues. CDR3 bases: TGTGCCAGCAGCGGACCGGGACAGGGGGCTCTCGGCTACACCTTC. Protein sequence: CASSGPGQGALGYTF.

This clone was found once. This rearrangement joins TRBV5-1 to TRBJ2-7; D is possibly TRBD2 (6 bases). Looked up from germline, CDR1 is SGHRS and CDR2 is YFSETQ. The CDR3 length is 14 residues. The V end was cut by 0 bases, the J end by 2 bases, with 9 bases between. DNA of the CDR3: TGCGCCAGCAGCTTGGAGGAGGGCCCCTACGAGCAGTACTTC. The encoded protein is CASSLEEGPYEQYF.

This clone appeared a few times. J is TRBJ1-5 and V is TRBV27, with D possibly matching TRBD1 (5 bases). This CDR3 is built from 14 residues. V lost 3 bases and J lost 6, with 12 bases in between. CDR1 and CDR2 from the germline V gene are MNHEY and SMNVEV (reference sequence). CDR3 bases: TGTGCCAGCAGTTTGTTGGGGGAGGGTCAGCCCCAGCATTTT. Translation gives CASSLLGEGQPQHF.

The rearrangement uses TRBV6-1 and TRBJ1-5, with a weak D call TRBD1 (5 bases). CDR3 length: 15 residues. The germline V gene has CDR1 MNHNS and CDR2 SASEGT. Trimming cost V 6 bases and J 2 bases, with 14 bases left between them. CDR3: CASSNPEQGNQPQHF. As DNA, the CDR3 is TGTGCCAGCAGCAACCCCGAACAGGGCAATCAGCCCCAGCATTTT.

V and J are TRBV30 and TRBJ1-1; no reliable D call. The CDR3 runs to 12 residues. With 2 bases removed from V and 2 bases from J, the gap between germline ends came to 6 bases. CDR1 GTSNPN and CDR2 SVGIG come from the germline V gene (reference sequence). This chain's CDR3 is CAWSTDNTEAFF. The DNA of the CDR3 is TGTGCCTGGAGTACGGATAACACTGAAGCTTTCTTT.

The J gene is TRBJ2-6, the V gene TRBV19; 7 bases fit TRBD1. The germline CDR1 and CDR2 sequences are LNHDA and SQIVND (reference sequence). V was clipped by 8 bases and J by 2 bases; unmatched bases: 6. This CDR3 contains 15 residues. The CDR3 region is CASGKTGTGANVLTF. CDR3 in DNA: TGTGCCAGTGGGAAGACAGGGACTGGGGCCAACGTCCTGACTTTC.

This chain connects TRBV18 to TRBJ2-2, with D perhaps given as TRBD1 or TRBD2 (5 bases each). Germline CDR1 KGHSH, CDR2 LQKENI. The CDR3 sequence is 15 residues long. Trimming removed 5 bases at V and 3 bases at J, with 13 bases between. The chain's CDR3 is CASSNWGRDTGELFF. The DNA of the CDR3 is TGTGCCAGCTCAAACTGGGGACGCGACACCGGGGAGCTGTTTTTT.

Only a few counts were recorded for this clone. The V call is TRBV11-2, the J call TRBJ2-1; D possibly matches TRBD1 or TRBD2 (5 bases each). CDR1 is SGHAT, CDR2 FQNNGV, per germline. The V end lost 5 bases, the J end lost 4 bases, and 18 bases lay between the germline ends. The CDR3 totals 16 residues. CDR3 amino acids: CASSRYSGRRYNEQFF. CDR3 bases: TGTGCCAGCAGCAGGTATTCGGGGCGTAGATACAATGAGCAGTTCTTC.

The chain employs TRBV19 and TRBJ2-2; D possibly corresponds to TRBD2 (5 bases). CDR1 and CDR2 (germline): LNHDA, SQIVND (reference sequence). The CDR3 is 13 residues long. Trimming left V 7 bases short and J 5 bases short, with 11 bases between. The CDR3 bases are TGTGCCAGTATCGAGGGTTGGACCGGGGAGCTGTTTTTT. This gives the protein CASIEGWTGELFF.

The CDR3 region has the DNA TGCGCCAGCAGCTTGCTGCCGGGGTTTGGGAATTACGAGCAGTACTTC. It translates to CASSLLPGFGNYEQYF. This chain links TRBV5-1 with TRBJ2-7, with TRBD2 as a possible D gene (5 bases). The CDR3 length is 16 residues. V dropped 1 base and J dropped 4 bases, with 18 bases sitting between them. CDR1 is SGHRS and CDR2 is YFSETQ in the germline V gene. Supplemented by reference TRBV5-1 and TRBJ2-7, the full variable domain reads KAGVTQTPRYLIKTRGQQVTLSCSPISGHRSVSWYQQTPGQGLQFLFEYFSETQRNKGNFPGRFSGRQFSNSRSEMNVSTLELGDSALYLCASSLLPGFGNYEQYFGPGTRLTVT.

J is TRBJ2-1 and V is TRBV11-2, with 8 nucleotides matching TRBD2. CDR1 SGHAT and CDR2 FQNNGV come from the germline V gene. Germline trimming cut 6 bases from V and 14 bases from J; bases unmatched to any gene: 12. This CDR3 has 13 amino acids. CDR3 amino acids: CASRIGGLGREFF. The CDR3 region has the DNA TGTGCCAGCAGAATAGGTGGACTCGGGAGGGAGTTCTTC.

This clone was counted only a few times. The chain joins TRBV2 to TRBJ1-3; D is ambiguous. Germline loops: CDR1 SNHLY, CDR2 FYNNEI. Trimming stripped 4 bases from V and 4 bases from J, with 5 bases between. The CDR3 contains 12 residues. The CDR3 loop reads CASSAAGNTIYF. The CDR3 DNA sequence: TGTGCCAGCAGTGCGGCCGGAAACACCATATATTTT.

This clone came up once. The CDR3 coding sequence is TGTGCCAGCAGCCTCGGAGTAAATGAAAAACTGTTTTTT. It specifies CASSLGVNEKLFF. V gene TRBV7-9 combines with J gene TRBJ1-4, with D hard to call. Deletions cut 5 bases from V and 5 bases from J, with 9 bases between. Germline values: CDR1 SEHNR, CDR2 FQNEAQ (reference sequence). The length of the CDR3 is 13 residues. The whole variable domain, filled in from reference TRBV7-9 and TRBJ1-4, reads DTGVSQNPRHKITKRGQNVTFRCDPISEHNRLYWYRQTLGQGPEFLTYFQNEAQLEKSRLLSDRFSAERPKGSFSTLEIQRTEQGDSAMYLCASSLGVNEKLFFGSGTQLSVL.

J is TRBJ1-2 and V is TRBV28, with unresolved D. Germline loops: CDR1 MDHEN, CDR2 SYDVKM. CDR3 length equals 14 residues. The V and J ends lost 6 bases and 0 bases respectively, with 11 bases between them. The CDR3 is CASRLTKSNYGYTF. Written as DNA, the CDR3 is TGTGCCAGCAGGTTGACTAAATCTAACTATGGCTACACCTTC.

The V and J genes are TRBV7-2 and TRBJ1-2; the D gene is possibly TRBD1 (5 bases). V was trimmed by 7 bases and J by 3 bases, leaving 15 bases between them. The germline V gene encodes CDR1 SGHTA and CDR2 FQGNSA. The CDR3 is made up of 14 amino acids. The CDR3 DNA reads as TGTGCCAGCACCCTTAGCCAGGGAGACTATGGCTACACCTTC. It is translated as CASTLSQGDYGYTF. The variable domain in full, completed from reference TRBV7-2 and TRBJ1-2, reads GAGVSQSPSNKVTEKGKDVELRCDPISGHTALYWYRQSLGQGLEFLIYFQGNSAPDKSGLPSDRFSAERTGGSVSTLTIQRTQQEDSAVYLCASTLSQGDYGYTFGSGTRLTVV.

This rearrangement joins TRBV7-8 to TRBJ1-5; no reliable D call. CDR3 length: 12 amino acids. The germline V and J ends were trimmed by 1 base and 6 bases, with 4 bases remaining between them. Germline lookup yields CDR1 SGHVS and CDR2 FQNEAQ. CDR3 residues: CASSLGGQPQHF. Here the CDR3 DNA reads TGTGCCAGCAGCTTAGGGGGTCAGCCCCAGCATTTT.